A single TCR beta chain is shown here with its context. The entry originates in a study of blood T cell repertoires in COVID-19. Study at large: The origin of the acute and convalescent COVID-19 samples was the United States, Italy and Spain. T cells, B-cell-depleted T cells, or PBMCs provided the cDNA or gDNA that served as material.

As processed by the authors: Amplification with reference gene primers provided the estimates of nucleated cell counts. TCRdb keeps only in-frame clones here, not all; method: immunoSEQ multiplex PCR. For V, J and clone size, that table is used; D and trimming come from the DNA. Altogether about 250,000 clones are present, around four fifths being singletons, with the ten largest covering 4.7%. The CDR3 extends over 12 amino acids. The germline V gene encodes CDR1 GTSNPN and CDR2 SVGIG (reference sequence). Trimming left V 1 base short and J 4 bases short, with 7 bases between. Source material: peripheral blood. The chain is built from TRBV30 and TRBJ1-2, with unresolved D. The origin of this receptor is a woman in her seventies with acute or convalescent COVID-19. The CDR3 reads CAWSAGLYGYTF. CDR3 coding DNA: TGTGCCTGGAGTGCAGGACTCTATGGCTACACCTTC.